These 9 T cell receptor beta chains originate from one sample sequenced in a study of radiotherapy plus CTLA-4 blockade in lung cancer. The assay was immunoSEQ multiplex PCR, and TCRdb's table has in-frame clones only and misses some. The sample lists 65,000 to 95,000 clones; roughly 84% were seen once. The sequenced sample was peripheral blood, obtained from a patient treated with radiotherapy plus ipilimumab. All receptors derive from a human donor with non-small cell lung cancer that progressed on radiotherapy plus ipilimumab.

This rearrangement joins TRBV27 to TRBJ1-6; TRBD1 matches 8 bases. CDR3 size: 15 residues. Germline lookup yields CDR1 MNHEY and CDR2 SMNVEV (reference sequence). The junction had 8 bases not matched to a gene; V was cut back by 5 bases and J by 8 bases. The CDR3: CASSTRTGFDSPLHF. The CDR3 DNA sequence: TGTGCCAGCAGTACGCGGACAGGGTTTGATTCACCCCTCCACTTT.

The chain carries TRBV5-5 and TRBJ1-5; D is perhaps TRBD1 (6 bases). Germline loops: CDR1 SGHKS, CDR2 YYEKEE (reference sequence). Trimming took 3 bases from V and 5 from J, leaving 15 bases between them. This CDR3 region has 15 residues. The CDR3 spells CASSSGDRPHQPQHF. CDR3 nucleotides: TGTGCCAGCAGCTCGGGCGACAGGCCCCATCAGCCCCAGCATTTT.

The rearrangement joins TRBV6-5 to TRBJ2-3; 10 nucleotides align to TRBD1. With V trimmed by 6 bases and J by 6 bases, 6 bases remained unmatched. This CDR3 has 14 residues. The germline V gene has CDR1 MNHEY and CDR2 SVGAGI. CDR3 region: CASRPGQGSDTQYF. CDR3 DNA: TGTGCCAGCAGACCGGGACAGGGGTCGGATACGCAGTATTTT.

The chain recombines TRBV15 with TRBJ1-2, with 8 bases identical to TRBD1. Trimming took 5 bases from V and 4 from J; bases not matched to a gene: 6. The CDR3 spans 14 residues. CDR1 and CDR2 from the germline V gene are LNHNV and YYDKDF (reference sequence). The CDR3 loop reads CATSRNQGAYGYTF. CDR3 DNA sequence: TGTGCCACCAGCCGAAATCAGGGGGCCTATGGCTACACCTTC.

The chain uses TRBV5-6 and TRBJ2-7, with 7 bases identical to TRBD2. J lost 5 bases, V lost 2 bases, and 4 bases had no gene match. Germline V CDR1 and CDR2: SGHDT, YYEEEE. This CDR3 comprises 13 residues. CDR3 in amino acids: CASSFPSGNEQYV. Written as DNA, the CDR3 is TGTGCCAGCAGCTTTCCCAGCGGGAACGAGCAGTACGTC.

The rearrangement joins TRBV2 to TRBJ2-7; D unclear. Trimming removed 7 bases from V and 4 bases from J, with 14 bases in between. The germline CDR1 and CDR2 sequences are SNHLY and FYNNEI. The CDR3 contains 13 residues. CDR3 amino acids: CASNVLSLYEQYF. The DNA of the CDR3 is TGTGCCAGCAATGTGTTGTCGTTATACGAGCAGTACTTC. Based on the CDR3 plus reference TRBV2 and TRBJ2-7, the full variable domain is EPEVTQTPSHQVTQMGQEVILRCVPISNHLYFYWYRQILGQKVEFLVSFYNNEISEKSEIFDDQFSVERPDGSNFTLKIRSTKLEDSAMYFCASNVLSLYEQYFGPGTRLTVT.

V usage is TRBV6-1 and J usage is TRBJ1-3, with unresolved D. The germline CDR1 and CDR2 sequences are MNHNS and SASEGT. The CDR3 loop spans 13 amino acids. Trimming took 1 base from V and 5 from J, leaving 6 bases between them. CDR3 protein: CASSEVHRNTIYF. The CDR3 DNA follows: TGTGCCAGCAGTGAAGTCCATCGAAACACCATATATTTT.

The chain joins TRBV19 to TRBJ1-5, with a weak D call TRBD1 (6 bases). The CDR3 runs 13 residues. Trimming removed 6 bases from V and 7 bases from J, with 13 bases in between. Germline V gene lookup returns CDR1 LNHDA and CDR2 SQIVND (reference sequence). The CDR3, as DNA: TGTGCCAGTAGAGTTAAGGGGGAGCAGCCCCAGCATTTT. Residues: CASRVKGEQPQHF.

The gene calls are TRBV18 and TRBJ1-1; D is unresolved. Germline CDR1 and CDR2: KGHSH and LQKENI. V was clipped by 4 bases and J by 4 bases, with 10 bases between them. The CDR3 is 13 residues long. The CDR3 is CASSREEATEAFF. The DNA for the CDR3 is TGTGCCAGCTCACGCGAGGAGGCCACTGAAGCTTTCTTT. Looking up the rest from reference TRBV18 and TRBJ1-1 gives the full variable domain: NAGVMQNPRHLVRRRGQEARLRCSPMKGHSHVYWYRQLPEEGLKFMVYLQKENIIDESGMPKERFSAEFPKEGPSILRIQQVVRGDSAAYFCASSREEATEAFFGQGTRLTVV.